The rows below give T cell receptor beta chains drawn from one sample of a study of blood T cells in healthy people across ages. A single record per CDR3 protein comes from TCRdb applying MiXCR to the 5' RACE reads. The sample records 1,300,000 or so distinct CDR3 sequences, 55% to 75% being singletons. Sequencing was carried out using blood. The receptors derive from a man aged 18 to 29 in good health. Both conserved end residues are part of each CDR3. A D gene is named only where the DNA matches it firmly. The size entry is marked missing in some rows and otherwise reads once, few, many or a size class.

D gene	clone size	V gene	J gene	CDR3 protein	CDR3 DNA
-	-	TRBV14	TRBJ1-2	CANSQDFRGANYGYTF	TGTGCCAACAGCCAAGATTTCCGCGGGGCTAACTATGGCTACACCTTC
-	-	TRBV27	TRBJ1-2	CASSPLGSRGYGYTF	TGTGCCAGCAGTCCCCTAGGTTCTCGGGGCTATGGCTACACCTTC
-	few	TRBV4-1	TRBJ1-1	CASSQDKANTEAFF	TGCGCCAGCAGCCAAGATAAGGCGAACACTGAAGCTTTCTTT
TRBD2	once	TRBV7-2	TRBJ2-2	CASSFSGSSRGTGELFF	TGTGCCAGCAGCTTCAGCGGGAGCAGTCGGGGCACCGGGGAGCTGTTTTTT
TRBD1	-	TRBV7-2	TRBJ2-7	CASSLGPGQGETYEQYF	TGTGCCAGCAGCTTAGGCCCGGGACAGGGGGAAACCTACGAGCAGTACTTC
TRBD1	-	TRBV18	TRBJ1-5	CASSPRQGSRNQPQHF	TGTGCCAGCTCACCAAGACAGGGTTCGCGCAATCAGCCCCAGCATTTT
TRBD1	-	TRBV20-1	TRBJ1-1	CSAPPGRGYQDTEAFF	TGCAGTGCCCCCCCCGGCAGGGGGTATCAGGACACTGAAGCTTTCTTT
-	-	TRBV20-1	TRBJ2-7	CSASRGGSEQYF	TGCAGTGCTTCAAGGGGAGGTAGCGAGCAGTACTTC
TRBD1	-	TRBV14	TRBJ2-1	CASSQVIRAQGNEQFF	TGTGCCAGCAGCCAAGTTATTCGAGCACAGGGGAATGAGCAGTTCTTC
TRBD2	few	TRBV7-2	TRBJ2-3	CASSLGLAGTTDTQYF	TGTGCCAGCAGCTTGGGGCTAGCGGGAACCACAGATACGCAGTATTTT
TRBD2	few	TRBV27	TRBJ2-1	CASSLMGLAGNEQFF	TGTGCCAGCAGTTTAATGGGACTAGCGGGCAATGAGCAGTTCTTC
-	-	TRBV30	TRBJ1-4	CAWSPGAGEKLFF	TGTGCCTGGAGCCCCGGGGCCGGGGAAAAACTGTTTTTT
TRBD2	few	TRBV11-2	TRBJ2-1	CASSLGSSGRNEQFF	TGTGCCAGCAGCTTAGGTTCGAGCGGGAGGAATGAGCAGTTCTTC
TRBD1	-	TRBV12-3/TRBV12-4	TRBJ2-7	CASSLVPDRPYEQYF	TGTGCCAGCAGTTTAGTACCGGACAGGCCCTACGAGCAGTACTTC
-	-	TRBV11-2	TRBJ2-1	CASTLQGSVDNEQFF	TGTGCCAGCACCCTTCAGGGGAGCGTTGACAATGAGCAGTTCTTC
TRBD2	-	TRBV14	TRBJ2-1	CASSQELGLAAYNEQFF	TGTGCCAGCAGCCAAGAACTGGGGCTAGCGGCCTACAATGAGCAGTTCTTC
-	few	TRBV10-3	TRBJ2-7	CAIARDTPYEQYF	TGTGCCATCGCCCGGGACACTCCCTACGAGCAGTACTTC
-	-	TRBV27	TRBJ2-7	CASSVIGSNYEQYF	TGTGCCAGTAGTGTCATTGGGAGTAACTACGAGCAGTACTTC
TRBD1	-	TRBV7-2	TRBJ2-7	CASSPLVGQGNEQYF	TGCGCCAGCAGCCCCCTGGTGGGACAGGGGAACGAGCAGTACTTC
-	few	TRBV12-3/TRBV12-4	TRBJ1-6	CASSLQERTPLHF	TGTGCCAGCAGTTTGCAGGAAAGGACACCCCTCCACTTT
-	few	TRBV2	TRBJ2-3	CASSRDAASTDTQYF	TGTGCCAGCAGCAGAGACGCTGCTAGCACAGATACGCAGTATTTT
-	-	TRBV6-4	TRBJ2-7	CATSRDNYNEQYF	TGTGCCACCTCAAGGGACAACTACAATGAGCAGTACTTC
-	few	TRBV6-5	TRBJ1-6	CASSYSGTTRSPLHF	TGTGCCAGCAGTTACTCCGGGACAACGCGTTCACCCCTCCACTTT
-	-	TRBV24-1	TRBJ2-7	CATSATVQGYEQYF	TGTGCCACCAGTGCGACAGTCCAAGGCTACGAGCAGTACTTC
TRBD1	-	TRBV7-8	TRBJ1-2	CASSPTAGTALNYGYTF	TGTGCCAGCAGCCCTACCGCCGGGACAGCCCTTAACTATGGCTACACCTTC
-	-	TRBV7-2	TRBJ1-6	CASAYNSPLHF	TGTGCCTCGGCCTATAATTCACCCCTCCACTTT
-	-	TRBV3-1	TRBJ1-6	CASSQVYGRDPPLHF	TGTGCCAGCAGCCAAGTTTACGGACGAGATCCACCCCTCCACTTT
TRBD1	-	TRBV10-1	TRBJ1-2	CANTKQGSHGYTF	TGCGCCAACACCAAACAGGGGTCGCATGGCTACACCTTC
-	-	TRBV27	TRBJ2-3	CASSPGTTRRNTQYF	TGTGCCAGCAGTCCCGGGACAACGAGACGGAATACGCAGTATTTT
TRBD2	-	TRBV4-1	TRBJ2-3	CASSQFPGRPGFTDTQYF	TGCGCCAGCAGCCAATTTCCCGGGAGGCCCGGATTCACAGATACGCAGTATTTT
-	-	TRBV20-1	TRBJ1-4	CSARDLGEGSGEKLFF	TGCAGTGCTAGAGATCTTGGTGAGGGGAGTGGAGAAAAACTGTTTTTT
TRBD1	-	TRBV6-1	TRBJ1-1	CASRPTGDAGMNTEAFF	TGTGCCAGCAGACCAACAGGGGATGCGGGGATGAACACTGAAGCTTTCTTT
TRBD1	-	TRBV3-1	TRBJ2-1	CASSHSTGEETQFF	TGTGCCAGCAGCCACTCGACAGGGGAAGAGACCCAGTTCTTC
TRBD2	-	TRBV29-1	TRBJ2-3	CSAGGRAVDTQYF	TGCAGCGCCGGGGGGAGGGCGGTAGATACGCAGTATTTT
-	few	TRBV28	TRBJ2-2	CASTGGDTGELFF	TGTGCCAGCACCGGAGGGGACACCGGGGAGCTGTTTTTT
-	-	TRBV4-3	TRBJ1-1	CASRFREGNTEAFF	TGCGCCAGCAGGTTCAGGGAGGGGAACACTGAAGCTTTCTTT
TRBD1	once	TRBV4-3	TRBJ2-1	CASSQDGGQGVNEQFF	TGCGCCAGCAGCCAAGATGGGGGACAGGGGGTTAATGAGCAGTTCTTC
-	-	TRBV6-5	TRBJ2-1	CASSYGIGGYNEQFF	TGTGCCAGCAGTTACGGTATAGGGGGCTACAATGAGCAGTTCTTC
-	few	TRBV7-2	TRBJ2-4	CASSLVPQAGNIQYF	TGTGCCAGCAGCTTAGTCCCCCAGGCTGGAAACATTCAGTACTTC
TRBD1	-	TRBV6-1	TRBJ2-4	CASETGTDDFIAKNIQYF	TGTGCCAGCGAAACCGGGACAGACGATTTTATAGCCAAAAACATTCAGTACTTC
-	few	TRBV20-1	TRBJ2-1	CSARDQQDPYNEQFF	TGCAGTGCTAGAGATCAACAGGACCCCTACAATGAGCAGTTCTTC